The sample holds many counts of the clone carrying this T cell receptor (beta chain). Its antigen remains unknown. Amplified material comprised TCR beta CDR3 regions derived from RNA transcripts. First-round RT-PCR with HTBI primers preceded a second-round multiplex PCR. TCRdb itself ran the multiplex PCR reads through MiXCR, one entry per CDR3 protein. The table has 650,000 to 800,000 distinct CDR3 sequences, about two fifths seen once; the top ten hold 3% to 4%. This sample is part of a study of Graves' ophthalmopathy and Graves' hyperthyroidism. The wider study: Blood was drawn at initial diagnosis, before any treatment. Whole-study results and caveats: Distinction of ophthalmopathy from stable hyperthyroidism by a 13-signature model reached almost 90% sensitivity and 75% to 83% specificity.

Excluded: other autoimmune disease, uncontrolled infection, pregnancy or lactation. Specimen: peripheral blood. This sequence was found in an adult man with Graves' ophthalmopathy.

Here the CDR3 reads CASSGDRAYGYGYTF. CDR3 nucleotides: TGTGCCAGCAGCGGGGACAGGGCCTATGGCTATGGCTACACCTTC. The rearrangement joins TRBV9 to TRBJ1-2, with 9 bases identical to TRBD1. This CDR3 is 15 amino acids long. CDR1 is SGDLS, CDR2 YYNGEE, per germline. V shed 3 bases and J 4 bases; nucleotides not matched to a gene: 7.